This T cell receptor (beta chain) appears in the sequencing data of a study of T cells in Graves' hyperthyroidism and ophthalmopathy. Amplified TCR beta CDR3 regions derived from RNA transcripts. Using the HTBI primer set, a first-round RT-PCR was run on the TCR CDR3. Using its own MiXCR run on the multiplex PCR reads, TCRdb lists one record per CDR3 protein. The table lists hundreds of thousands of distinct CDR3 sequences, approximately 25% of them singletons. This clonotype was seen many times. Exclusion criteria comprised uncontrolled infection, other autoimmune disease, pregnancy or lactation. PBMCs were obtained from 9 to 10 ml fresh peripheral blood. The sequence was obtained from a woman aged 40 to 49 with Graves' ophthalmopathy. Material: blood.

The CDR3 coding sequence is TGCAGTGCTAGTGATAACTATGGCTACACCTTC. It encodes CSASDNYGYTF. The rearrangement uses TRBV20-1 and TRBJ1-2; D call uncertain. V was clipped by 3 bases and J by 1 base, with 3 bases between them. The CDR3 runs to 11 residues. Looked up from germline, CDR1 is DFQATT and CDR2 is SNEGSKA (reference sequence).